This T cell receptor beta chain was sequenced for a study of radiation and T cells in renal cell carcinoma. Overall study context: Nephrectomy followed 15 Gy stereotactic body radiation by 4 weeks. Study-wide results and limits: No pretreatment tumor biopsies were available for baseline clonotypes. Top tumor clonotypes rose in blood 2 weeks post-radiation, then contracted.

Germline values: CDR1 LNHDA, CDR2 SQIVND (reference sequence). This CDR3 comprises 15 residues. V was shortened by 6 bases and J by 0 bases, with 11 bases between the two germline ends. Time point in this sample: blood 2 weeks post-SBRT. Treatment here: 15 Gy SBRT to primary tumor, nephrectomy 4 weeks later. Blood was sampled at baseline, 2 weeks and 4 weeks after SBRT. Assay: immunoSEQ multiplex PCR; the TCRdb copy retains only in-frame clones and omits some. Among about 130,000 clones listed, around 85% were seen once. Remarks on this clone: Its antigen is still unknown.

This receptor was taken from a man aged 45-65 years with renal cell carcinoma. Sequenced here: blood, sampled from a patient whose treatment included radiotherapy and nephrectomy. This chain uses TRBV19 with TRBJ1-4; D might be TRBD1 (5 bases). The CDR3 bases are TGTGCCAGTAGACACAGGCTCGCAACTAATGAAAAACTGTTTTTT. Protein: CASRHRLATNEKLFF.